The next 32 T cell receptor beta chains were all read from a single sample in a study of T-cell reconstitution after alpha-beta-depleted transplantation in children. Using unique molecular identifiers, the investigators prepared the TCRbeta library. TCRdb processed the PCR reads anew with MiXCR; each CDR3 protein has one entry. Of 350,000 to 400,000 distinct CDR3 sequences listed, approximately 20% are singletons. Sequencing used PBMCs from the stem cell graft donor, obtained from the stem cell graft. The receptors stem from a human donor who donated a stem cell graft to a child with acute myeloid leukemia.

This clonotype was seen many times. The J gene is TRBJ1-3, the V gene TRBV20-1; D is uncertain. The CDR3 loop spans 16 amino acids. CDR1 and CDR2 (germline): DFQATT, SNEGSKA (reference sequence). V was trimmed by 0 bases and J by 0 bases, leaving 12 bases between them. The CDR3 region has the DNA TGCAGTGCTAGAGATGGTGGACCGACCTCTGGAAACACCATATATTTT. Its protein product is CSARDGGPTSGNTIYF.

This sequence joins TRBV10-3 and TRBJ1-2, with D unresolved. V lost 0 bases and J 4 bases, leaving 3 bases between the germline ends. The CDR3 extends over 12 amino acids. In germline, CDR1 is ENHRY, CDR2 SYGVKD. CDR3 in DNA: TGTGCCATCAGTGAGTCCGTCTATGGCTACACCTTC. Its protein is CAISESVYGYTF.

This clonotype was recorded many times. V and J are TRBV27 and TRBJ2-7; tentative D call: TRBD1 (5 bases). Trimming removed 2 bases at V and 6 bases at J, with 8 bases between. This CDR3 has 12 amino acids. Germline loops: CDR1 MNHEY, CDR2 SMNVEV (reference sequence). The CDR3 sequence is CASSLGAGEQYF. The CDR3 DNA is TGTGCCAGCAGTTTAGGGGCTGGCGAGCAGTACTTC.

This chain joins TRBV20-1 and TRBJ2-3; D might be TRBD2 (5 bases). Looked up from germline, CDR1 is DFQATT and CDR2 is SNEGSKA (reference sequence). Trimming pared 5 bases from V and 4 bases from J, leaving 25 bases between. The CDR3 extends over 17 amino acids. The DNA of the CDR3 is TGCAGTGCTTCTAGCCCAGAGAATAGTCGTCGGTCAGATACGCAGTATTTT. This gives the protein CSASSPENSRRSDTQYF.

This clonotype was counted a few times. CDR3 DNA: TGTGCCAGCAGTTACATGGACAGGGGTTTTCTAAGTCATGAGCAGTTCTTC. It is translated as CASSYMDRGFLSHEQFF. The rearrangement uses TRBV6-7 and TRBJ2-1; the match to TRBD1 covers 9 bases. TRBV6-7 is an ORF, with its function uncertain. The CDR3 runs to 17 residues. J was trimmed by 8 bases and V by 2 bases; bases with no gene match: 13.

This clonotype appeared many times. The chain is built from TRBV20-1 and TRBJ2-5; tentatively, D is TRBD1 (5 bases). Germline CDR1 DFQATT, CDR2 SNEGSKA (reference sequence). This CDR3 has 12 residues. The CDR3 spells CAARTSQETQYF. CDR3 coding DNA: TGCGCGGCGAGGACATCCCAAGAGACCCAGTACTTC.

The chain is built from TRBV28 and TRBJ2-2; 7 positions match TRBD1. Germline V gene sequence: CDR1 MDHEN, CDR2 SYDVKM. Trimming took 7 bases from V and 6 from J; bases not matched to a gene: 14. The CDR3 contains 16 residues. The CDR3 DNA follows: TGTGCCAGCACTCCTAACAGGGGTCTGAAGTCCGGGGAGCTGTTTTTT. Its translation is CASTPNRGLKSGELFF.

A few counts support this clonotype. The chain recombines TRBV5-1 with TRBJ2-1; TRBD2 matches at 7 bases. Looked up from germline, CDR1 is SGHRS and CDR2 is YFSETQ. V trimming: 3 bases; J trimming: 0 bases; junction bases outside the gene matches: 9. The CDR3 spans 17 residues. The CDR3 loop is CASSWTLAGSSYNEQFF. The CDR3 coding sequence is TGCGCCAGCAGCTGGACCTTAGCGGGCAGCTCCTACAATGAGCAGTTCTTC.

In this sample, this clonotype turned up a few times. The V call is TRBV30, the J call TRBJ2-4; D assignment may be TRBD1 or TRBD2 (6 bases each). Trimming stripped 0 bases from V and 3 bases from J, with 9 bases between. The CDR3 spans 14 residues. CDR1 GTSNPN and CDR2 SVGIG come from the germline V gene (reference sequence). In DNA, the CDR3 is TGTGCCTGGAGTGTACAGGGAGGCAAAAACATTCAGTACTTC. Encoded protein: CAWSVQGGKNIQYF.

As DNA, the CDR3 is TGTGCCACCAGTGATTTGCACTCCGTTGGCAGGAACACTGAAGCTTTCTTT. It translates to CATSDLHSVGRNTEAFF. The chain is built from TRBV24-1 and TRBJ1-1; D unresolved. Germline V gene data show CDR1 as KGHDR and CDR2 as SFDVKD. The V and J ends lost 0 bases and 1 base respectively, with 14 bases between them. The CDR3 has 17 amino acids.

This clonotype appeared many times. The chain joins TRBV20-1 to TRBJ2-3; D unresolved. The CDR3 consists of 11 residues. Germline assignment: CDR1 DFQATT and CDR2 SNEGSKA (reference sequence). V lost 5 bases, J lost 4 bases, and 7 bases lay in between. The CDR3 loop reads CSAPSADTQYF. The DNA of the CDR3 is TGCAGTGCTCCGAGTGCAGATACGCAGTATTTT.

The chain combines TRBV6-1 with TRBJ2-7; 13 bases agree with TRBD2. Germline lookup yields CDR1 MNHNS and CDR2 SASEGT. V shed 4 bases and J 2 bases; nucleotides not matched to a gene: 8. The CDR3 loop spans 17 amino acids. CDR3 protein: CASSGGRTSGSAYEQYF. The CDR3 coding sequence is TGTGCCAGCAGTGGGGGGAGGACTAGCGGGAGCGCCTACGAGCAGTACTTC.

This clonotype was counted a few times. V gene TRBV12-3 or TRBV12-4 combines with J gene TRBJ1-1, with 7 bases identical to TRBD1. V lost 10 bases, J lost 5 bases, and 10 bases stayed unmatched. This CDR3 spans 13 amino acids. This CDR3 is CATETGRSTEAFF. CDR3 bases: TGTGCCACCGAGACAGGGAGGTCGACTGAAGCTTTCTTT.

This clonotype came up a few times. The chain carries TRBV28 and TRBJ2-7; TRBD1 aligns across 7 bases. V was pared by 5 bases and J by 3 bases, with 10 bases of the junction left unmatched. The CDR3 is 15 amino acids. Germline lookup yields CDR1 MDHEN and CDR2 SYDVKM. The CDR3 DNA sequence: TGTGCCAGCAGTCCCCAGGGGGTATTCCACTACGAGCAGTACTTC. Residues: CASSPQGVFHYEQYF.

This chain uses TRBV24-1 with TRBJ2-1; no reliable D call. Germline V gives CDR1 KGHDR, CDR2 SFDVKD. The CDR3 covers 16 residues. Trimming stripped 0 bases from V and 3 bases from J, with 11 bases between. CDR3: CATSDLPGGIYNEQFF. DNA of the CDR3: TGTGCCACCAGTGATTTGCCAGGTGGAATCTACAATGAGCAGTTCTTC.

This clonotype was detected a few times. The chain uses TRBV5-1 and TRBJ1-1; D is undetermined. CDR3 length: 16 amino acids. V dropped 0 bases and J dropped 0 bases, with 12 bases sitting between them. Germline V gene data show CDR1 as SGHRS and CDR2 as YFSETQ. CDR3 amino acids: CASSLEATVMNTEAFF. The CDR3, as DNA: TGCGCCAGCAGCTTGGAGGCCACAGTTATGAACACTGAAGCTTTCTTT.

This clonotype turned up a few times. The chain combines TRBV28 with TRBJ2-7; 10 bases map to TRBD2. After removal of 6 bases from V and 1 base from J, the junction contained 6 bases not matched to a gene. The CDR3 spans 15 residues. Germline V gives CDR1 MDHEN, CDR2 SYDVKM. CDR3 nucleotide sequence: TGTGCCAGCAGAGATCTAGCGGGAGTGTCCTACGAGCAGTACTTC. It specifies CASRDLAGVSYEQYF.

This clonotype was counted between two and nine times. This rearrangement joins TRBV12-3 or TRBV12-4 to TRBJ2-1; D unresolved. CDR3 length equals 14 residues. The ends were cut back, 2 bases at V and 8 bases at J, with 13 bases in the middle. The CDR3, as DNA: TGTGCCAGCAGTTTATCCCTTCGAAGGGATGAGCAGTTCTTC. This codes for CASSLSLRRDEQFF.

The sample holds a few counts of this clonotype. CDR3 coding DNA: TGTGCCACCGCCTCGGCGGGGGCGGCCGGGGAGCTGTTTTTT. Its protein is CATASAGAAGELFF. This sequence joins TRBV24-1 and TRBJ2-2; the D gene is possibly TRBD2 (7 bases). CDR1 KGHDR and CDR2 SFDVKD come from the germline V gene. The CDR3 consists of 14 residues. V was trimmed by 9 bases and J by 6 bases, leaving 16 bases between them.

The table lists this clonotype with a few counts. The gene calls are TRBV4-1 and TRBJ2-1; tentatively, D is TRBD2 (5 bases). Germline loops: CDR1 MGHRA, CDR2 YSYEKL. Trimming stripped 0 bases from V and 1 base from J, with 10 bases between. The CDR3 sequence is 16 residues long. CDR3 in amino acids: CASSQEIRDSYNEQFF. In DNA, the CDR3 is TGCGCCAGCAGCCAAGAGATACGGGATTCCTACAATGAGCAGTTCTTC.

A few counts support this clonotype. V usage is TRBV2 and J usage is TRBJ1-1, with 12 bases identical to TRBD1. This CDR3 is 17 amino acids long. V dropped 4 bases and J dropped 4; count of bases not matched to a gene: 10. Germline loops: CDR1 SNHLY, CDR2 FYNNEI. The CDR3 region is CASSVPGQGAGGTEAFF. For the CDR3, the DNA is TGTGCCAGCAGTGTCCCGGGACAGGGGGCCGGCGGCACTGAAGCTTTCTTT.

The chain joins TRBV28 to TRBJ1-5; TRBD1 is a possible D gene (5 bases). Trimming took 5 bases from V and 5 from J, leaving 13 bases between them. The CDR3 totals 14 residues. CDR1 is MDHEN, CDR2 SYDVKM, per germline. CDR3: CASSRDSLYQPQHF. The CDR3 coding sequence is TGTGCCAGCAGTCGTGACAGTTTATATCAGCCCCAGCATTTT.

This clonotype was seen more than once but under ten times. V gene TRBV28 combines with J gene TRBJ2-5; D may be TRBD1 (6 bases). The CDR3 length is 13 residues. The V end lost 5 bases, the J end lost 5 bases, and 12 bases lay between the germline ends. Germline assignment: CDR1 MDHEN and CDR2 SYDVKM. CDR3 coding DNA: TGTGCCAGCAGTGTACAGGGAAGGGAGACCCAGTACTTC. Protein: CASSVQGRETQYF.

The chain recombines TRBV5-1 with TRBJ1-1, with D perhaps matching TRBD1 (6 bases). Trimming took 0 bases from V and 3 from J, leaving 12 bases between them. Per the germline V gene, CDR1 is SGHRS and CDR2 is YFSETQ. The CDR3 length is 15 residues. CDR3 DNA sequence: TGCGCCAGCAGCTTGGGAGGGGGGCGCGACACTGAAGCTTTCTTT. Encoded protein: CASSLGGGRDTEAFF.

This clonotype showed up just a few times. This chain's CDR3 is CSASSLGGREITDTQYF. The CDR3 DNA follows: TGCAGTGCTAGTTCCTTGGGCGGGAGGGAAATCACAGATACGCAGTATTTT. V gene TRBV20-1 combines with J gene TRBJ2-3; 9 nucleotides align to TRBD2. This CDR3 region has 17 residues. Trimming took 3 bases from V and 2 from J; bases not matched to a gene: 12. Germline loops: CDR1 DFQATT, CDR2 SNEGSKA (reference sequence).

There are many counts of this clonotype. The chain links TRBV2 to TRBJ2-3; D might be TRBD1 (5 bases). Trimming left V 1 base short and J 4 bases short, with 9 bases between. Per germline, CDR1 SNHLY and CDR2 FYNNEI. The CDR3 loop spans 14 amino acids. CDR3 sequence (DNA): TGTGCCAGCAGTGAAGGCCAAGGGGCAGATACGCAGTATTTT. This translates into CASSEGQGADTQYF. Filled out from reference TRBV2 and TRBJ2-3, the complete variable domain reads EPEVTQTPSHQVTQMGQEVILRCVPISNHLYFYWYRQILGQKVEFLVSFYNNEISEKSEIFDDQFSVERPDGSNFTLKIRSTKLEDSAMYFCASSEGQGADTQYFGPGTRLTVL.

The chain has TRBV5-6 and TRBJ1-2, with D maybe TRBD1 (5 bases). The length of the CDR3 is 12 residues. Trimming cost V 0 bases and J 8 bases, with 8 bases left between them. Per the germline V gene, CDR1 is SGHDT and CDR2 is YYEEEE. CDR3 sequence (DNA): TGTGCCAGCAGCTTGGTCAGGGAGGGCTACACCTTC. It specifies CASSLVREGYTF. Together with reference TRBV5-6 and TRBJ1-2, the CDR3 gives the full variable domain: DAGVTQSPTHLIKTRGQQVTLRCSPKSGHDTVSWYQQALGQGPQFIFQYYEEEERQRGNFPDRFSGHQFPNYSSELNVNALLLGDSALYLCASSLVREGYTFGSGTRLTVV.

V gene TRBV29-1 combines with J gene TRBJ2-7; D possibly matches TRBD1 or TRBD2 (5 bases each). Germline-derived CDR1 and CDR2 are SQVTM and ANQGSEA. CDR3 length equals 15 residues. V was trimmed by 3 bases and J by 6 bases, leaving 21 bases between them. DNA of the CDR3: TGCAGCGTTGAGGGGACCTCCGGGCCTCGGGGCGAGCAGTACTTC. This sequence encodes CSVEGTSGPRGEQYF.

This clonotype was seen only a few times. This CDR3 reads CSVEVQGHPYEQYF. The CDR3, as DNA: TGCAGCGTTGAAGTCCAAGGTCACCCCTACGAGCAGTACTTC. The chain carries TRBV29-1 and TRBJ2-7, with D unclear. This CDR3 is 14 amino acids long. Germline CDR1 and CDR2: SQVTM and ANQGSEA. V was clipped by 1 base and J by 2 bases, with 12 bases between them.

This clonotype was counted at least ten times. The J gene is TRBJ2-1, the V gene TRBV7-9; the D is unclear. The germline V gene encodes CDR1 SEHNR and CDR2 FQNEAQ (reference sequence). V lost 5 bases, J lost 7 bases, and 9 bases lay in between. CDR3 size: 12 residues. The CDR3 here is CASSLRSNEQFF. The CDR3 DNA is TGTGCCAGCAGCCTTAGGAGTAATGAGCAGTTCTTC.

This chain joins TRBV5-1 and TRBJ2-7; 8 bases are a match to TRBD1. Germline lookup yields CDR1 SGHRS and CDR2 YFSETQ. This CDR3 region has 14 residues. J was trimmed by 1 base and V by 5 bases; bases with no gene match: 5. The CDR3 is CASSGDRGSYEQYF. The CDR3 DNA follows: TGCGCCAGCAGTGGCGACAGGGGTTCCTACGAGCAGTACTTC.

V and J are TRBV13 and TRBJ2-7; possible D gene TRBD1, 5 bases. Germline V lookup: CDR1 PRHDT, CDR2 FYEKMQ (reference sequence). V lost 4 bases, J lost 2 bases, and 12 bases lay in between. This CDR3 is 14 amino acids long. CDR3 bases: TGTGCCAGCAGCTACTGGACACGAACCTACGAGCAGTACTTC. Translating it yields CASSYWTRTYEQYF.